What follows are 32 T cell receptor beta chains derived from one specimen sequenced in a study of cytomegalovirus exposure and HLA in healthy donors. In the PCR, 60 Vbeta and 13 Jbeta primers were used. The data were produced by immunoSEQ multiplex PCR, yet TCRdb's version contains in-frame clones alone and is incomplete. The sample shows approximately 170,000 clones, 76% of them seen only once. Sequenced sample: PBMCs. These receptors all come from a female donor in good health and CMV-seronegative.

This clone was seen a handful of times. This sequence joins TRBV7-2 and TRBJ1-2; possibly TRBD1 for D (6 bases). V was cut by 3 bases and J by 8 bases, with 16 bases left in between. The germline gives CDR1 SGHTA, CDR2 FQGNSA. The CDR3 is made up of 14 amino acids. The CDR3, as DNA: TGTGCCAGCAGCTTGGGGAACAGGGCGGTAGGCTACACCTTC. Protein: CASSLGNRAVGYTF. Drawing the rest from reference TRBV7-2 and TRBJ1-2, the complete variable domain is GAGVSQSPSNKVTEKGKDVELRCDPISGHTALYWYRQSLGQGLEFLIYFQGNSAPDKSGLPSDRFSAERTGGSVSTLTIQRTQQEDSAVYLCASSLGNRAVGYTFGSGTRLTVV.

In DNA, the CDR3 is TGTGCCAGCAGCCTCAACAGTTTGACTAATTCACCCCTCCACTTT. Protein sequence: CASSLNSLTNSPLHF. The chain joins TRBV7-2 to TRBJ1-6; D is unresolved. The germline gives CDR1 SGHTA, CDR2 FQGNSA. With 5 bases removed from V and 6 bases from J, the gap between germline ends came to 14 bases. CDR3 size: 15 residues.

This clone showed up just a few times. The chain employs TRBV7-2 and TRBJ2-3; D is unclear. V was cut by 5 bases and J by 5 bases, with 11 bases left in between. Germline-derived CDR1 and CDR2 are SGHTA and FQGNSA. The CDR3 spans 13 residues. The CDR3 nucleotides read TGTGCCAGCAGCCGTAGCCGGAGAGATACGCAGTATTTT. Translated: CASSRSRRDTQYF.

In the case of this clone: At one of its ends the junction is not consistent with the germline gene, which may arise from a read error. The CDR3: CASRSSGANGLTF. The CDR3 region has the DNA TGTGCCAGTAGGTCTTCTGGGGCCAACGGCCTGACTTTC. V gene TRBV19 combines with J gene TRBJ2-6; possibly TRBD1 for D (5 bases). Germline CDR1 is LNHDA and CDR2 is SQIVND (reference sequence). This CDR3 is built from 13 residues.

The chain has TRBV7-8 and TRBJ1-5; 7 nucleotides match TRBD1. Looked up from germline, CDR1 is SGHVS and CDR2 is FQNEAQ. After removal of 1 base from V and 0 bases from J, the junction contained 6 bases not matched to a gene. The CDR3 totals 17 residues. The CDR3 region is CASSLGTDRVSNQPQHF. The CDR3 DNA reads TGTGCCAGCAGCTTAGGAACCGACAGGGTTAGCAATCAGCCCCAGCATTTT.

CDR3: CASSPAGEGYGYTF. The CDR3 DNA follows: TGTGCCAGCAGCCCCGCGGGGGAGGGCTATGGCTACACCTTC. This rearrangement joins TRBV11-2 to TRBJ1-2; the D gene is possibly TRBD1 (5 bases). Germline lookup yields CDR1 SGHAT and CDR2 FQNNGV. The CDR3 extends over 14 amino acids. V was shortened by 5 bases and J by 4 bases, with 14 bases between the two germline ends.

This chain connects TRBV27 to TRBJ2-5, with a possible D match to TRBD2 (5 bases). Per germline, CDR1 MNHEY and CDR2 SMNVEV (reference sequence). With 3 bases removed from V and 4 bases from J, the gap between germline ends came to 15 bases. The CDR3 is 15 amino acids. The CDR3 region has the DNA TGTGCCAGCAGTTTTGGGAGAGATCCGAGAGAGACCCAGTACTTC. It yields the protein CASSFGRDPRETQYF.

This clone was observed a few times. The chain carries TRBV6-5 and TRBJ1-6; the D is unclear. The V gene's germline CDR1 is MNHEY and CDR2 SVGAGI. This CDR3 contains 15 residues. The germline V and J ends were trimmed by 6 bases and 7 bases, with 16 bases remaining between them. CDR3 coding DNA: TGTGCCAGCAGGCTCGGACGGGAATTGAATTCACCCCTCCACTTT. Translation: CASRLGRELNSPLHF.

J is TRBJ2-5 and V is TRBV6-5, with D perhaps matching TRBD2 (6 bases). V was clipped by 0 bases and J by 5 bases, with 13 bases between them. CDR3 length: 15 residues. Germline lookup yields CDR1 MNHEY and CDR2 SVGAGI. CDR3 DNA sequence: TGTGCCAGCAGTTACTCTGGGTCGGGGGATGAGACCCAGTACTTC. Residues: CASSYSGSGDETQYF.

This CDR3 is CASSRTSTEGRELFF. CDR3 in DNA: TGTGCCAGCAGCCGGACTAGTACCGAGGGGCGGGAGCTGTTTTTT. The chain has TRBV5-4 and TRBJ2-2; 7 positions match TRBD2. The V gene end was trimmed by 4 bases and the J gene end by 9 bases; junction bases not matched to a gene: 12. Per germline, CDR1 SGHNT and CDR2 YYREEE (reference sequence). The CDR3 consists of 15 residues.

This chain uses TRBV4-1 with TRBJ1-3; TRBD1 agrees at 7 bases. V shed 3 bases, J shed 4 bases, and the junction held 12 bases outside the gene matches. The CDR3 extends over 17 amino acids. Germline values: CDR1 MGHRA, CDR2 YSYEKL. CDR3 protein: CASSHIGQAAWGNTIYF. In nucleotides, the CDR3 is TGCGCCAGCAGCCACATCGGACAGGCTGCGTGGGGAAACACCATATATTTT.

The chain couples TRBV28 to TRBJ1-2, with D maybe TRBD1 (5 bases). The CDR3 has 12 amino acids. Trimming took off 5 bases at V and 3 bases at J, with 7 bases between the two ends. CDR1 is MDHEN and CDR2 is SYDVKM in the germline V gene. CDR3 sequence reads: CASSLRDYGYTF. The DNA for the CDR3 is TGTGCCAGCAGTCTCAGGGACTATGGCTACACCTTC.

The CDR3 region is CASSFGGITHSYNEQFF. The CDR3 DNA reads as TGTGCCAGCAGTTTTGGGGGGATAACCCACTCCTACAATGAGCAGTTCTTC. V usage is TRBV28 and J usage is TRBJ2-1; a weak D match, TRBD2 (6 bases). Trimming left V 3 bases short and J 0 bases short, with 15 bases between. In germline, CDR1 is MDHEN, CDR2 SYDVKM. The CDR3 has 17 residues.

The chain uses TRBV2 and TRBJ2-3; the match to TRBD2 covers 7 bases. Germline trimming cut 0 bases from V and 2 bases from J; bases unmatched to any gene: 5. The CDR3 is made up of 16 amino acids. CDR1 and CDR2 from the germline V gene are SNHLY and FYNNEI. CDR3 loop: CASSEASGTNTDTQYF. The CDR3, as DNA: TGTGCCAGCAGTGAAGCGAGCGGGACCAACACAGATACGCAGTATTTT. Together with reference TRBV2 and TRBJ2-3, the CDR3 gives the full variable domain: EPEVTQTPSHQVTQMGQEVILRCVPISNHLYFYWYRQILGQKVEFLVSFYNNEISEKSEIFDDQFSVERPDGSNFTLKIRSTKLEDSAMYFCASSEASGTNTDTQYFGPGTRLTVL.

This chain links TRBV9 with TRBJ2-3, with D perhaps matching TRBD2 (7 bases). Per germline, CDR1 SGDLS and CDR2 YYNGEE. The CDR3 runs 16 residues. Between the trimmed V and J ends, which lost 0 bases and 2 bases, there was a span of 13 bases. As DNA, the CDR3 is TGTGCCAGCAGCGTAGCGGGGGGCGTCAACACAGATACGCAGTATTTT. Its protein is CASSVAGGVNTDTQYF.

CDR3 loop: CAISGSWGLAGGTGANVLTF. DNA of the CDR3: TGTGCCATCAGTGGAAGTTGGGGGCTAGCGGGGGGAACTGGGGCCAACGTCCTGACTTTC. J is TRBJ2-6 and V is TRBV10-3; 11 positions match TRBD2. The CDR3 totals 20 residues. Trimming removed 4 bases from V and 2 bases from J; junction bases left unmatched: 13. Germline-derived CDR1 and CDR2 are ENHRY and SYGVKD.

The V and J genes are TRBV9 and TRBJ2-1; the match to TRBD1 covers 9 bases. The V segment lost 0 bases and the J segment 10 bases; nucleotides outside the gene matches: 5. Germline V gene sequence: CDR1 SGDLS, CDR2 YYNGEE. The CDR3 runs to 14 residues. DNA for the CDR3: TGTGCCAGCAGCGTAGGGACAGGGGTTGGGGAGCAGTTCTTC. This codes for CASSVGTGVGEQFF. Full variable domain (rest looked up from reference TRBV9 and TRBJ2-1): DSGVTQTPKHLITATGQRVTLRCSPRSGDLSVYWYQQSLDQGLQFLIQYYNGEERAKGNILERFSAQQFPDLHSELNLSSLELGDSALYFCASSVGTGVGEQFFGPGTRLTVL.

V is TRBV7-2 and J is TRBJ2-5, with unresolved D. The CDR3 consists of 14 residues. CDR1 is SGHTA, CDR2 FQGNSA, per germline. V dropped 5 bases and J dropped 5 bases, with 15 bases sitting between them. CDR3: CASSRGGYPETQYF. The CDR3 DNA sequence: TGTGCCAGCAGCCGAGGCGGCTACCCCGAGACCCAGTACTTC.

This clone was observed a handful of times. The chain is built from TRBV19 and TRBJ2-5, with TRBD2 identical over 13 bases. The germline gives CDR1 LNHDA, CDR2 SQIVND (reference sequence). V trimming: 6 bases; J trimming: 2 bases; junction bases outside the gene matches: 3. This CDR3 has 15 residues. The CDR3: CASSKLAGGQETQYF. In DNA form, the CDR3 reads TGTGCCAGTAGCAAACTAGCGGGAGGGCAAGAGACCCAGTACTTC. Combining the CDR3 with reference TRBV19 and TRBJ2-5 gives the whole variable domain DGGITQSPKYLFRKEGQNVTLSCEQNLNHDAMYWYRQDPGQGLRLIYYSQIVNDFQKGDIAEGYSVSREKKESFPLTVTSAQKNPTAFYLCASSKLAGGQETQYFGPGTRLLVL.

The CDR3 nucleotides read TGTGCCAGCTCAGGCGCTAGCGGCGGGGCAGATACGCAGTATTTT. Amino acid sequence: CASSGASGGADTQYF. V gene TRBV18 combines with J gene TRBJ2-3; 7 positions agree with TRBD2. The CDR3 spans 15 residues. V shed 5 bases and J 4 bases; nucleotides not matched to a gene: 9. Germline V gives CDR1 KGHSH, CDR2 LQKENI.

The CDR3 loop is CASSWGTSGGATDTQYF. For the CDR3, the DNA is TGTGCCAGCAGCTGGGGGACTAGCGGGGGGGCAACAGATACGCAGTATTTT. This chain connects TRBV7-3 to TRBJ2-3; 16 nucleotides agree with TRBD2. V gave up 4 bases and J gave up 3 bases; unmatched junction bases: 4. This CDR3 region has 17 residues. Germline assignment: CDR1 SGHTA and CDR2 FQGTGA.

There are a few counts of this clone. V usage is TRBV7-2 and J usage is TRBJ2-5; TRBD2 aligns across 7 bases. V was pared by 7 bases and J by 0 bases, with 8 bases of the junction left unmatched. This CDR3 region has 15 residues. CDR1 SGHTA and CDR2 FQGNSA come from the germline V gene. The CDR3: CASTGGGGYQETQYF. Here the CDR3 DNA reads TGTGCCAGCACAGGTGGGGGGGGGTACCAAGAGACCCAGTACTTC.

The chain joins TRBV27 to TRBJ1-5; D might be TRBD1 (5 bases). Germline-derived CDR1 and CDR2 are MNHEY and SMNVEV (reference sequence). The CDR3 is 13 amino acids. Trimming left V 2 bases short and J 5 bases short, with 7 bases between. The CDR3 loop is CASSLQGDQPQHF. The CDR3 DNA sequence: TGTGCCAGCAGTTTACAGGGTGATCAGCCCCAGCATTTT.

The rearrangement links TRBV7-9 to TRBJ2-3, with a tentative D call TRBD2 (6 bases). With 5 bases removed from V and 5 bases from J, the gap between germline ends came to 8 bases. CDR1 SEHNR and CDR2 FQNEAQ come from the germline V gene (reference sequence). This CDR3 is built from 12 residues. CDR3 in amino acids: CASSGDLDTQYF. Written as DNA, the CDR3 is TGTGCCAGCAGCGGGGACTTAGATACGCAGTATTTT.

The rearrangement links TRBV5-4 to TRBJ2-5, with D maybe TRBD1 (5 bases). This CDR3 is 14 amino acids long. CDR1 and CDR2 (germline): SGHNT, YYREEE (reference sequence). V was pared by 3 bases and J by 2 bases, with 11 bases between. CDR3 DNA: TGTGCCAGCAGCTACTTTGACAGACAAGAGACCCAGTACTTC. Translated, it gives CASSYFDRQETQYF.

The table lists this clone with a few counts. This chain links TRBV28 with TRBJ1-2; D possibly corresponds to TRBD1 (5 bases). Trimming took off 5 bases at V and 3 bases at J, with 25 bases between the two ends. The CDR3 sequence is 18 residues long. In germline, CDR1 is MDHEN, CDR2 SYDVKM. CDR3 coding DNA: TGTGCCAGCAGTCCCGGTGACCTCCTGGGGGGATTCGACTATGGCTACACCTTC. Protein sequence: CASSPGDLLGGFDYGYTF.

The CDR3 DNA reads TGTGCCAGCAGATCCCAGAGGGAGACCCAGTACTTC. This sequence encodes CASRSQRETQYF. V gene TRBV28 combines with J gene TRBJ2-5; no firm D call. V lost 6 bases and J lost 5, with 10 bases in between. The CDR3 covers 12 residues. Germline V gene sequence: CDR1 MDHEN, CDR2 SYDVKM.

This chain uses TRBV5-1 with TRBJ2-3, with 9 bases matching TRBD2. Germline V gene lookup returns CDR1 SGHRS and CDR2 YFSETQ. CDR3 size: 15 residues. V was clipped by 3 bases and J by 2 bases; unmatched bases: 4. CDR3 nucleotides: TGCGCCAGCAGCTATCTAGCGGGACCCACAGATACGCAGTATTTT. Amino acid sequence: CASSYLAGPTDTQYF.

The J gene is TRBJ2-7, the V gene TRBV7-8; TRBD1 agrees at 7 bases. The J segment lost 2 bases and the V segment lost 5 bases, leaving 9 bases of the junction unmatched. CDR3 length equals 15 residues. Germline V gives CDR1 SGHVS, CDR2 FQNEAQ. CDR3 in DNA: TGTGCCAGCAGCCCCGGGACAGATTACCCCTACGAGCAGTACTTC. This codes for CASSPGTDYPYEQYF.

The V and J genes are TRBV30 and TRBJ1-3; D remains ambiguous. CDR1 is GTSNPN and CDR2 is SVGIG in the germline V gene (reference sequence). V lost 5 bases and J 10 bases, leaving 12 bases between the germline ends. This CDR3 has 11 amino acids. CDR3 coding DNA: TGTGCCTGGCGCGACTATGGGACCATATATTTT. Translated: CAWRDYGTIYF.

The chain recombines TRBV7-2 with TRBJ2-7, with TRBD2 matching 12 bases. The CDR3 loop spans 15 amino acids. From germline, CDR1 is SGHTA and CDR2 FQGNSA. V gave up 4 bases and J gave up 4 bases; unmatched junction bases: 5. In nucleotides, the CDR3 is TGTGCCAGCAGCTCTAGCGGGGGGGCCGCTTACGAGCAGTACTTC. The encoded protein is CASSSSGGAAYEQYF.

The genes are TRBV7-2 and TRBJ2-2; the match to TRBD2 covers 8 bases. Germline V gene sequence: CDR1 SGHTA, CDR2 FQGNSA. The CDR3 is 16 residues long. V shed 5 bases and J 5 bases; nucleotides not matched to a gene: 10. This CDR3 reads CASSPPGTRRTGELFF. Here the CDR3 DNA reads TGTGCCAGCAGCCCACCCGGGACTAGACGGACCGGGGAGCTGTTTTTT.